The source of this T cell receptor beta chain is a study of T cells after yellow fever vaccination. This clonotype was detected only a few times. Antigen specificity is unknown. Each CDR3 protein gets one entry after TCRdb re-called the 5' RACE reads with MiXCR. The sample has about 220,000 distinct CDR3 sequences; roughly 6.2% are singletons. CDR3 size: 15 residues. V lost 6 bases, J lost 0 bases, and 4 bases stayed unmatched. Study-level findings and limits: Shared CD4/CD8 clonotypes were a small share, likely from convergent recombination.

The receptor's source is a man aged 25 to 40 who received the YFV17D yellow fever vaccine. The rearrangement uses TRBV12-3 or TRBV12-4 and TRBJ2-2; 7 bases are shared with TRBD1. This specimen was CD4+ T cells sorted from PBMCs, taken on the day of the yellow fever booster vaccination. CDR3 bases: TGTGCCAGCAGCCAAGGGACAGCGAACACCGGGGAGCTGTTTTTT. The encoded protein is CASSQGTANTGELFF.